Detailed here is one TCR beta chain. Its antigen is undetermined. Deletions cut 3 bases from V and 1 base from J, with 12 bases between. CDR1 is LNHDA and CDR2 is SQIVND in the germline V gene (reference sequence). The length of the CDR3 is 16 residues. From the reads, TCRdb called clonotypes with MiXCR, one entry per CDR3 protein. The sample includes around 710,000 distinct CDR3 sequences, about 27% of them seen just once. The data were taken from a study of T cell repertoires in cytomegalovirus infection. About the research overall: Public signatures in TCR beta pointed to CMV infection and matching HLA type. General study findings and limits: HLA-C-restricted CMV clonotypes gave the most frequent clonotype in two of eight donors. CMV carriers with the relevant HLA were identified by cumulative public TCR beta family frequency.

The chain employs TRBV19 and TRBJ1-4; D remains unclear. The material sequenced was cultured CD8+ T cells from PBMCs, taken from culture after CMV antigen stimulation. The sequence came from a human donor in good health (CMV status not recorded). Some clones in this sample may be carry-over from other donors' samples. In DNA form, the CDR3 reads TGTGCCAGTAGTATCGGAGGGAGCGGAACTAATGAAAAACTGTTTTTT. Translated, it gives CASSIGGSGTNEKLFF.